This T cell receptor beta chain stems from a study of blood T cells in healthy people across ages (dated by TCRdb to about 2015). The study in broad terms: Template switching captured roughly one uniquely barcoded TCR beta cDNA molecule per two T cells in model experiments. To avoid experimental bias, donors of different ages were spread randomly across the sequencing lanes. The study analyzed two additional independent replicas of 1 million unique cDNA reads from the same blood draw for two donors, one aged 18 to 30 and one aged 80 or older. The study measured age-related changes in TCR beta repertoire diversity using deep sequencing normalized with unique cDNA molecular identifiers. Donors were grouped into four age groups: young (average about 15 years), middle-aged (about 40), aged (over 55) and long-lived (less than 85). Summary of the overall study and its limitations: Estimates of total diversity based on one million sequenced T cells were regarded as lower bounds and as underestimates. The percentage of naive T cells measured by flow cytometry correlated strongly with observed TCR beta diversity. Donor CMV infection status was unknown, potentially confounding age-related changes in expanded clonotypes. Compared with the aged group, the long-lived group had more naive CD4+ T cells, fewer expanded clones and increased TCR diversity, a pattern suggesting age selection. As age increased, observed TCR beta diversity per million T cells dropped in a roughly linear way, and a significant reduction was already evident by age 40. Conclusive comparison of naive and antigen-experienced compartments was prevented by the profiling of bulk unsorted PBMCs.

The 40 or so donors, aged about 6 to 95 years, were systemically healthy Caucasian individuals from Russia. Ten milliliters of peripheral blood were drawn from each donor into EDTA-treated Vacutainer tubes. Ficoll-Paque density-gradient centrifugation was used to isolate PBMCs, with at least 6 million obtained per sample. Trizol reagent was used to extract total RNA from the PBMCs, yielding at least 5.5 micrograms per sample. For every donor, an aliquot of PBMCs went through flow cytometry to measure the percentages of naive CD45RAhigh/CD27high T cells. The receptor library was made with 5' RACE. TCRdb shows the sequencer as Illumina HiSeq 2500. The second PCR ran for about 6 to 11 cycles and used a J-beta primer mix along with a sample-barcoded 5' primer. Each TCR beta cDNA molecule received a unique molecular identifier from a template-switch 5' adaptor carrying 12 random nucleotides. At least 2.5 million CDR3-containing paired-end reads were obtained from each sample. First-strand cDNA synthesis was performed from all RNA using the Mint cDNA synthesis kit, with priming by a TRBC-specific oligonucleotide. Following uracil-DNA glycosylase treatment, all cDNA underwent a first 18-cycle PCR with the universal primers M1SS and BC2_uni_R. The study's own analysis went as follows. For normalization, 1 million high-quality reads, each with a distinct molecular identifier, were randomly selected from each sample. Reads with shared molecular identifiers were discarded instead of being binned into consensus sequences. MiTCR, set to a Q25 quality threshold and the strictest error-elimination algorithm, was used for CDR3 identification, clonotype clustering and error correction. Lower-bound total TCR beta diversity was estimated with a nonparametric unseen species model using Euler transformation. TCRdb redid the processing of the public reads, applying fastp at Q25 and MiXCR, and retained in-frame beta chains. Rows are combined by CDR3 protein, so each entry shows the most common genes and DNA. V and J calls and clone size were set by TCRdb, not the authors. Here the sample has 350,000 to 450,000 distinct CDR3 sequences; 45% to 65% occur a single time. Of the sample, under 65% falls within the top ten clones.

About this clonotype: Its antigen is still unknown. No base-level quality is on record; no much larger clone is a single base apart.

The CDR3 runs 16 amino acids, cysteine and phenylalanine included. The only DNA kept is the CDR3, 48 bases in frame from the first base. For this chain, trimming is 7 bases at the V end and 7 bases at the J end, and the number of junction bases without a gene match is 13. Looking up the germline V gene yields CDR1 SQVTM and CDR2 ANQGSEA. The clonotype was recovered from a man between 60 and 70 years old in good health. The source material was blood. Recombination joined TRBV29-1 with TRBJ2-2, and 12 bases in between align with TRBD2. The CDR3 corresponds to CSAAERTSGNGGELFF. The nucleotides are TGCAGCGCTGCCGAGCGGACTAGCGGGAATGGCGGGGAGCTGTTTTTT.